The T cell receptor (beta chain) under discussion was sequenced for a study of graft-versus-host responses after intestinal transplantation. Overall study context: Every one of the recipients received anti-thymocyte globulin induction and afterwards took tacrolimus and steroids for approximately three years. General study findings and limits: Recipient marrow held GvH clones, some first seen in ileum or blood. Early post-transplant HvG declines were associated with peak circulating GvH clone levels.

Details on this clone: Its cognate antigen is unknown.

Sequencing was performed with immunoSEQ multiplex PCR; in TCRdb, only in-frame clones are kept and a portion is missing. The sample lists some 96,000 clones, 90% occurring once. This sequence originates from a human patient who received an intestinal transplant, so some T cells may come from the graft donor. Sequenced material: PBMCs, taken about 450 days after intestinal transplant.

CDR3 DNA: TGTGCCAGCAGTCCCACTAGCGGCTCCTACGAGCAGTACTTC. Its translation is CASSPTSGSYEQYF. The V and J genes are TRBV6-6 and TRBJ2-7; the match to TRBD2 covers 8 bases. The germline V gene has CDR1 MNHNY and CDR2 SVGAGI (reference sequence). Germline trimming cut 5 bases from V and 0 bases from J; bases unmatched to any gene: 3. This CDR3 spans 14 amino acids.